Below, one T cell receptor beta chain is given with its context. Its cognate antigen is unknown. 60 Vbeta and 13 Jbeta primers were used in PCR. The repertoire was sequenced with immunoSEQ multiplex PCR; TCRdb's copy has only in-frame clones and lacks some. Of about 150,000 clones in the sample, more than 75% were seen once. The data were taken from a study of cytomegalovirus exposure and HLA in healthy donors. Study-wide results and caveats: CMV serostatus was the sole immune exposure information available.

CDR3 length equals 14 residues. The V and J ends lost 3 bases and 5 bases, in that order; junction bases with no gene match: 6. Germline CDR1 reads SQVTM; CDR2 reads ANQGSEA. The sequencing input was PBMCs. The chain employs TRBV29-1 and TRBJ1-2, with 10 bases matching TRBD1. The clonotype originates from a young woman in good health and CMV-seronegative. DNA of the CDR3: TGCAGCGTTGACGCCAAGGGACAGGGGTATGGCTACACCTTC. Protein sequence: CSVDAKGQGYGYTF.